A selection of T cell receptor beta chains follows, all from one sample in a study of shared clonotypes between healthy human individuals. Sequencing was performed with immunoSEQ multiplex PCR; in TCRdb, only in-frame clones are kept and a portion is missing. This table has some 630,000 clones, 90% to 97% appearing once. Material for sequencing was naive CD8+ T cells sorted from blood. These receptors all stem from a woman between 25 and 40 years old in good health. The CDR3 runs from the conserved cysteine through the conserved F or W. The D gene is left open where the match is weak. Only some rows state a clone size, as once, few, many or a class for expanded clones.

>TRBJ2-7|TRBD1|TRBV2|.
TGTGCCAGCAGTGAAGCGCAGGGGGACATCCACTCCTACGAGCAGTACTTC
CASSEAQGDIHSYEQYF
>TRBJ2-1|.|TRBV4-1|.
TGCGCCAGCAGCCCGAGGGGGGATGAGCAGTTCTTC
CASSPRGDEQFF
>TRBJ2-3|.|TRBV9|.
TGTGCCAGCAGCGGATTTCTGAGAAGCACAGATACGCAGTATTTT
CASSGFLRSTDTQYF
>TRBJ2-1|.|TRBV6-1|.
TGTGCCAGCAGTGAAGATGGGGGCTTGGGCAATGAGCAGTTCTTC
CASSEDGGLGNEQFF
>TRBJ2-7|TRBD2|TRBV27|.
TGTGCCAGCAGTCACCGGGGGGTCTACGAGCAGTACTTC
CASSHRGVYEQYF
>TRBJ2-7|.|TRBV7-9|.
TGTGCCAGCAGCTTATCTACTAGATACGAGCAGTACTTC
CASSLSTRYEQYF
>TRBJ2-7|.|TRBV13|.
TGTGCCAGCAGCTTAATGGCAGGGTTCCACGAGCAGTACTTC
CASSLMAGFHEQYF
>TRBJ2-7|.|TRBV4-1|.
TGCGCCAGCAGCCTACGGACGTCTGGGGCCCACGAGCAGTACTTC
CASSLRTSGAHEQYF
>TRBJ2-7|.|TRBV7-6|.
TGTGCCAGCAGCATAGGACAGCCCTACGAGCAGTACTTC
CASSIGQPYEQYF
>TRBJ1-1|TRBD1|TRBV7-9|.
TGTGCCAGCACCGGGGGGACAGGACTCCTGAACACTGAAGCTTTCTTT
CASTGGTGLLNTEAFF
>TRBJ2-2|TRBD1|TRBV5-6|.
TGTGCCAGCAGCCAATCCAATCAGGGGGCTCTCACCGGGGAGCTGTTTTTT
CASSQSNQGALTGELFF
>TRBJ1-2|TRBD1|TRBV4-1|.
TGCGCCAGCAGCCAGCCGACGGGACAGGCCTATGGCTACACCTTC
CASSQPTGQAYGYTF
>TRBJ1-1|.|TRBV4-1|.
TGCGCCAGCAGCCACCACGGGACGGGGAACACTGAAGCTTTCTTT
CASSHHGTGNTEAFF
>TRBJ2-7|TRBD1|TRBV28|.
TGTGCCAGCAGCCCTACAGGGGAAAGCTACGAGCAGTACTTC
CASSPTGESYEQYF
>TRBJ1-2|TRBD1|TRBV27|.
TGTGCCAGCGGGAGGGGGCATGGCTACACCTTC
CASGRGHGYTF
>TRBJ2-2|.|TRBV7-6|.
TGTGCCAGCAGCGGGGGGCCGAACACCGGGGAGCTGTTTTTT
CASSGGPNTGELFF
>TRBJ1-2|.|TRBV28|.
TGTGCCAGCAGTTTAACCCCGACATTACCCCACTATGGCTACACCTTC
CASSLTPTLPHYGYTF
>TRBJ2-7|.|TRBV5-6|.
TGTGCCAGCAGCCACGACAGTTCTCCCCCCTACGAGCAGTACTTC
CASSHDSSPPYEQYF
>TRBJ2-1|TRBD2|TRBV7-9|.
TGTGCCAGCAGCCCTTCTGGCGGGAGCTCCTACAATGAGCAGTTCTTC
CASSPSGGSSYNEQFF
>TRBJ2-3|.|TRBV7-9|.
TGTGCCAGCAGCCAAGCCTCCACAGGGTCGCAGTATTTT
CASSQASTGSQYF
>TRBJ2-7|TRBD1|TRBV9|.
TGTGCCAGCAGCGTGGGGCAGGGGGAGTACGAGCAGTACTTC
CASSVGQGEYEQYF
>TRBJ1-5|.|TRBV28|.
TGTGCCAGCAGTCCAGTATTCCAGCCCCAGCATTTT
CASSPVFQPQHF
>TRBJ2-7|TRBD1|TRBV6-1|.
TGTGCCACCCGGGACAGAGCCTACGAGCAGTACTTC
CATRDRAYEQYF
>TRBJ2-1|TRBD2|TRBV19|.
TGTGCCAGTAGTATACTGGGCGGGAGTGAGCAGTTCTTC
CASSILGGSEQFF
>TRBJ2-5|TRBD2|TRBV28|.
TGTGCCAGCAGCCCGAGCGGGGCGGAGACCCAGTACTTC
CASSPSGAETQYF
>TRBJ1-1|.|TRBV28|few
TGTGCCAGCAGGGGATCGAACACTGAAGCTTTCTTT
CASRGSNTEAFF
>TRBJ1-5|.|TRBV15|.
TGTGCCACCGGGGGGAGCAATCAGCCCCAGCATTTT
CATGGSNQPQHF
>TRBJ1-3|.|TRBV7-8|.
TGTGCCAGCAGCTTAGTTTTTCCCGGGAACGGAAACACCATATATTTT
CASSLVFPGNGNTIYF
>TRBJ2-1|TRBD2|TRBV11-2|.
TGTGCCAGCAGCTTAATCGGTCTAGCGGGAAATGAGCAGTTCTTC
CASSLIGLAGNEQFF
>TRBJ2-1|TRBD1|TRBV4-1|.
TGCGCCAGCAGCCAGAGAGGACAGGCAAGCTCCTACAATGAGCAGTTCTTC
CASSQRGQASSYNEQFF
>TRBJ2-2|.|TRBV9|.
TGTGCCAGCAGCGTAGGCCGGGGGACACCTTACACCGGGGAGCTGTTTTTT
CASSVGRGTPYTGELFF
>TRBJ1-1|TRBD1|TRBV27|.
TGTGCCAGCAGTGTTGACAGGGCAAACACTGAAGCTTTCTTT
CASSVDRANTEAFF
>TRBJ2-3|.|TRBV7-9|.
TGTGCCAGCAGGAGGGACGATCTCGCTTTAAATACGCAGTATTTT
CASRRDDLALNTQYF
>TRBJ2-7|TRBD2|TRBV11-2|.
TGTGCCAGCAACTCGCGGGACTACCCCTACGAGCAGTACTTC
CASNSRDYPYEQYF
>TRBJ2-7|.|TRBV28|.
TGTGCCAGCAGTTTATCTGGCGGCACCTACGAGCAGTACTTC
CASSLSGGTYEQYF
>TRBJ2-7|.|TRBV23-1|.
TGCGCCAGCAGTCCGGAGATATACCACGAGCAGTACTTC
CASSPEIYHEQYF
>TRBJ2-5|TRBD2|TRBV2|.
TGTGCCAGCCTAGCGGGAGGTGAGACCCAGTACTTC
CASLAGGETQYF
>TRBJ1-1|TRBD1|TRBV7-9|.
TGTGCCAGCACCCCCGGACAGGGCGTGAACACTGAAGCTTTCTTT
CASTPGQGVNTEAFF
>TRBJ2-7|.|TRBV6-5|.
TGTGCCAGCAGTTACGGGGGGGACAACTTCGAGCAGTACTTC
CASSYGGDNFEQYF
>TRBJ2-7|.|TRBV13|.
TGTGCCAGCAGCTTAGGCCGGAACAGGGACGAGCAGTACTTC
CASSLGRNRDEQYF
>TRBJ2-5|.|TRBV7-9|once
TGTGCCAGCAGCCCCCCGCAACAAGAGACCCAGTACTTC
CASSPPQQETQYF
>TRBJ1-2|.|TRBV10-2|.
TGCGCCAGCAGCCCCTCCCGGGGGGTAGATGGCTACACCTTC
CASSPSRGVDGYTF
>TRBJ2-7|TRBD2|TRBV29-1|.
TGCAGCGTTGAGGGCGGGAGGGCCTACGAGCAGTACTTC
CSVEGGRAYEQYF
>TRBJ2-5|.|TRBV11-2|.
TGTGCCAGCAGCTTAGACGGCAGACAAGAGACCCAGTACTTC
CASSLDGRQETQYF
>TRBJ2-7|.|TRBV19|.
TGTGCCAGTAGCCCCGGAGCCGGCTACGAGCAGTACTTC
CASSPGAGYEQYF
>TRBJ2-1|.|TRBV30|.
TGTGCCTGGAGTGCTGGGGGCGAGCAGTTCTTC
CAWSAGGEQFF
>TRBJ1-4|.|TRBV10-2|.
TGCGCCAGCAGCTCGGGAACAACTAATGAAAAACTGTTTTTT
CASSSGTTNEKLFF
>TRBJ2-3|.|TRBV7-8|.
TGTGCCAGCAGCTTAGTAGGGGGAGGGCCGGCAGATACGCAGTATTTT
CASSLVGGGPADTQYF
>TRBJ2-7|TRBD1|TRBV27|.
TGTGCCAGCACCCCCGAGACAGGGAACATTTACGAGCAGTACTTC
CASTPETGNIYEQYF
>TRBJ2-7|.|TRBV2|once
TGTGCCAGCAGAAAGAGGGGAGCCGAGCAGTACTTC
CASRKRGAEQYF
>TRBJ2-1|.|TRBV7-9|.
TGTGCCAGCAGCTTAGGGGGAATTGGGAATGAGCAGTTCTTC
CASSLGGIGNEQFF
>TRBJ2-7|.|TRBV2|.
TGTGCCAGTCAGACTGATCCCCTTAACTACGAGCAGTACTTC
CASQTDPLNYEQYF
>TRBJ1-6|TRBD1|TRBV7-6|.
TGTGCCAGCAGCATAGGACAGGGGTCTAATTCACCCCTCCACTTT
CASSIGQGSNSPLHF
>TRBJ2-5|.|TRBV9|.
TGTGCCAGCAGCGTCTCCGGGGCGCGAGGAGAGACCCAGTACTTC
CASSVSGARGETQYF
>TRBJ2-1|.|TRBV29-1|.
TGCAGCGCGCGTCCCACCTACAATGAGCAGTTCTTC
CSARPTYNEQFF
>TRBJ2-4|.|TRBV4-1|.
TGCGCCAGCAGCTTAACGGCCTTACATGCGACCAAAAACATTCAGTACTTC
CASSLTALHATKNIQYF
>TRBJ2-5|.|TRBV27|.
TGTGCCAGCAGTTCCCCTGGCAGGGGAGAAGAGACCCAGTACTTC
CASSSPGRGEETQYF
>TRBJ2-1|TRBD2|TRBV7-9|.
TGTGCCAGCAGCTTGACTAGCGGGAGGGCGTGGAATGAGCAGTTCTTC
CASSLTSGRAWNEQFF
>TRBJ1-3|TRBD1|TRBV4-1|.
TGCGCCAGCAGCCAAGTACCCTCACCCGGGACAGAATTCCACTCTGGAAACACCATATATTTT
CASSQVPSPGTEFHSGNTIYF
>TRBJ1-2|TRBD1|TRBV9|.
TGTGCCAGCGAAGGACAGGGTGCCAACTATGGCTACACCTTC
CASEGQGANYGYTF